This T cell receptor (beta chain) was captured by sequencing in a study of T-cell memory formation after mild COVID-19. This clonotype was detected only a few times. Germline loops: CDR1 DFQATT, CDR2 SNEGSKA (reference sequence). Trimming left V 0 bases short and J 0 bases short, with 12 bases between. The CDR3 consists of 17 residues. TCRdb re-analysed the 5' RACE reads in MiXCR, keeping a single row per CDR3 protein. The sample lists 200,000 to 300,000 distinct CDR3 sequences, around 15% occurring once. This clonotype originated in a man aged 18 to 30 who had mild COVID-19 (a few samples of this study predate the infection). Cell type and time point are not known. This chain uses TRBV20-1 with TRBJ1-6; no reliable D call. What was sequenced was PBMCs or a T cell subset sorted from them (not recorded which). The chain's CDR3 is CSARERGRSSYNSPLHF. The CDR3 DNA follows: TGCAGTGCTAGAGAACGTGGCAGGAGCTCCTATAATTCACCCCTCCACTTT.